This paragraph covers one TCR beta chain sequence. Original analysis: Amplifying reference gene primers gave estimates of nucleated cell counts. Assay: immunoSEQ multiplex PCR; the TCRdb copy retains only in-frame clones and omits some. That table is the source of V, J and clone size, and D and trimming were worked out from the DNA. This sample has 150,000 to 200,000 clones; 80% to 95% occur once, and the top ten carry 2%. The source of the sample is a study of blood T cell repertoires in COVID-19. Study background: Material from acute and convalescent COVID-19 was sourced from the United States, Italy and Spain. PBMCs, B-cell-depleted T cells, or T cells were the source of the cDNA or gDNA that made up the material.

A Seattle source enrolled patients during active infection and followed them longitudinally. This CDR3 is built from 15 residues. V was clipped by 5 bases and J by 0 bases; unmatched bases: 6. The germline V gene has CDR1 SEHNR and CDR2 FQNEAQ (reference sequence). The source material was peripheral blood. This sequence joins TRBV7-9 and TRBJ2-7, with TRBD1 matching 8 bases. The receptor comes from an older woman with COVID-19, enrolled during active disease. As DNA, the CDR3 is TGTGCCAGCAGCCGGGGACAGGTCTTCTCCTACGAGCAGTACTTC. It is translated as CASSRGQVFSYEQYF. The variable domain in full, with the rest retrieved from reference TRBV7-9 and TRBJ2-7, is DTGVSQNPRHKITKRGQNVTFRCDPISEHNRLYWYRQTLGQGPEFLTYFQNEAQLEKSRLLSDRFSAERPKGSFSTLEIQRTEQGDSAMYLCASSRGQVFSYEQYFGPGTRLTVT.